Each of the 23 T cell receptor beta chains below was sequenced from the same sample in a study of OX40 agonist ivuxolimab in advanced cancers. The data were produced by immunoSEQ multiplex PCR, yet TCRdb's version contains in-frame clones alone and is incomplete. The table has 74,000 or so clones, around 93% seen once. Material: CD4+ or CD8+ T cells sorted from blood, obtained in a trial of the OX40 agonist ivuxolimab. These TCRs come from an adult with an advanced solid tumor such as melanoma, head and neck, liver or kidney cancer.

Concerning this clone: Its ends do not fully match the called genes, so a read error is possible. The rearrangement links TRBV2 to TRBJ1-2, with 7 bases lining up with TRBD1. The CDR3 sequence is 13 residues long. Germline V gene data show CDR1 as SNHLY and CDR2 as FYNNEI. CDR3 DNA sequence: TGTGCCAGCAGTTACACCCTAACAGGGGAGTCTGAATTC. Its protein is CASSYTLTGESEF.

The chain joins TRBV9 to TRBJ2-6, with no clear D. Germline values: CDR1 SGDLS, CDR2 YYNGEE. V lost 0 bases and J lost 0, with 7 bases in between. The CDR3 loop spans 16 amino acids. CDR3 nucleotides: TGTGCCAGCAGCGTAGCGAAGAGCTCTGGGGCCAACGTCCTGACTTTC. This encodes CASSVAKSSGANVLTF. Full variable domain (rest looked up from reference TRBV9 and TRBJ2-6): DSGVTQTPKHLITATGQRVTLRCSPRSGDLSVYWYQQSLDQGLQFLIQYYNGEERAKGNILERFSAQQFPDLHSELNLSSLELGDSALYFCASSVAKSSGANVLTFGAGSRLTVL.

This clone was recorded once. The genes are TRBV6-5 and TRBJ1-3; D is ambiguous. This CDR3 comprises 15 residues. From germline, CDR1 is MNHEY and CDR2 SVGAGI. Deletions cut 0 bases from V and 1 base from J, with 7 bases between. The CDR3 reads CASSYSAASGNTIYF. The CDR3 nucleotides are TGTGCCAGCAGTTACTCAGCGGCGTCTGGAAACACCATATATTTT.

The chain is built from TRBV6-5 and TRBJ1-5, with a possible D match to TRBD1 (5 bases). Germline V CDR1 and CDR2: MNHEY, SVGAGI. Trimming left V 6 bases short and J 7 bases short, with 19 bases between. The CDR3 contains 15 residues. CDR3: CASRSSGADGQPQHF. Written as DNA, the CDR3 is TGTGCCAGCAGGTCGTCCGGGGCGGATGGGCAGCCCCAGCATTTT.

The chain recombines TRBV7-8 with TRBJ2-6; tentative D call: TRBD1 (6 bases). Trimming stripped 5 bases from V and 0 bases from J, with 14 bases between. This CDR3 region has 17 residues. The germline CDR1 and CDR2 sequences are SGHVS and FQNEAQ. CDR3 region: CASSPGTGNSGANVLTF. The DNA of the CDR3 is TGTGCCAGCAGCCCTGGCACAGGGAACTCTGGGGCCAACGTCCTGACTTTC.

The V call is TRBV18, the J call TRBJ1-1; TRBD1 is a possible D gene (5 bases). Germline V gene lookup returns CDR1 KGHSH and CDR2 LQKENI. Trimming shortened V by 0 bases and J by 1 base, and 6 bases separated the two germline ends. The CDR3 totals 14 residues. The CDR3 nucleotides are TGTGCCAGCTCACCACCCCAGGGGAACACTGAAGCTTTCTTT. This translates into CASSPPQGNTEAFF.

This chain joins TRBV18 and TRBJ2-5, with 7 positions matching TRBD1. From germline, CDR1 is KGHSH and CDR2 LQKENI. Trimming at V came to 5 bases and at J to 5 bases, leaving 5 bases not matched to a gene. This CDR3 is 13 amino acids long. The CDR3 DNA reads TGTGCCAGCTCATCGACAGGGCGGGAGACCCAGTACTTC. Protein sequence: CASSSTGRETQYF.

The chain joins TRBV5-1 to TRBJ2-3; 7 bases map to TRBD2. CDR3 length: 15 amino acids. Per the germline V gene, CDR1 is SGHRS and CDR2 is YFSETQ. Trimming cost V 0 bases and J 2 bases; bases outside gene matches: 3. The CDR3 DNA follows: TGCGCCAGCAGCTTGGCCGGGGGGTTCACAGATACGCAGTATTTT. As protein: CASSLAGGFTDTQYF.

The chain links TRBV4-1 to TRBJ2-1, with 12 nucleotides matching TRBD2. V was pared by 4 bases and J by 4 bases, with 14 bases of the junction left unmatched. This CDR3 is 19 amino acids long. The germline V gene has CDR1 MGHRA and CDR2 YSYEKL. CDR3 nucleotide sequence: TGCGCCAGCAGCCCTATGGGACTAGCGGGCAGCGGAGGGTACAATGAGCAGTTCTTC. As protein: CASSPMGLAGSGGYNEQFF.

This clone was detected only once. The DNA of the CDR3 is TGTGCCAGCAGTTCGCCGGCAGGGTACGGAAACACCATATATTTT. It is translated as CASSSPAGYGNTIYF. The rearrangement joins TRBV28 to TRBJ1-3; perhaps TRBD1 as D (5 bases). The CDR3 consists of 15 residues. Trimming removed 4 bases at V and 4 bases at J, with 14 bases between. Germline-derived CDR1 and CDR2 are MDHEN and SYDVKM. The entire variable domain, with the rest obtained from reference TRBV28 and TRBJ1-3, is as follows: DVKVTQSSRYLVKRTGEKVFLECVQDMDHENMFWYRQDPGLGLRLIYFSYDVKMKEKGDIPEGYSVSREKKERFSLILESASTNQTSMYLCASSSPAGYGNTIYFGEGSWLTVV.

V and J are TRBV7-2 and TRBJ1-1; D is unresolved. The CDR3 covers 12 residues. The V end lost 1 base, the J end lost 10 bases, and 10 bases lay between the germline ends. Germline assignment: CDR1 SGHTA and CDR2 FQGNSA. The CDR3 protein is CASSLDTASAFF. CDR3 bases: TGTGCCAGCAGCTTAGATACGGCCTCAGCTTTCTTT.

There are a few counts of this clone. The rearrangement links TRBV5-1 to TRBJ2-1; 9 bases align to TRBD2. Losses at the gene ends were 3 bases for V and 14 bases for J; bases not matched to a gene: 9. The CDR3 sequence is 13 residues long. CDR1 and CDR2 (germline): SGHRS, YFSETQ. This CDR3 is CASSSLAGEGEFF. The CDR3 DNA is TGCGCCAGCAGCTCCTTAGCGGGGGAGGGCGAGTTCTTC. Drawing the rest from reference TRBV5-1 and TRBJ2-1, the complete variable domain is KAGVTQTPRYLIKTRGQQVTLSCSPISGHRSVSWYQQTPGQGLQFLFEYFSETQRNKGNFPGRFSGRQFSNSRSEMNVSTLELGDSALYLCASSSLAGEGEFFGPGTRLTVL.

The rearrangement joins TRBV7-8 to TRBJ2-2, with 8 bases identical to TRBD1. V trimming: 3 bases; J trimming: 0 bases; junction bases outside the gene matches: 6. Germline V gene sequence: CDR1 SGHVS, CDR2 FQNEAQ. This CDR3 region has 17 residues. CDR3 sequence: CASSFITGQANTGELFF. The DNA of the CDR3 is TGTGCCAGCAGCTTCATAACGGGACAGGCGAACACCGGGGAGCTGTTTTTT.

The chain's CDR3 is CASSSLTHSGANVLTF. The CDR3 bases are TGTGCCAGTAGCTCCCTGACCCACTCTGGGGCCAACGTCCTGACTTTC. This rearrangement joins TRBV19 to TRBJ2-6; D not resolved. This CDR3 contains 16 residues. Deletions cut 6 bases from V and 0 bases from J, with 12 bases between. CDR1 and CDR2 (germline): LNHDA, SQIVND (reference sequence).

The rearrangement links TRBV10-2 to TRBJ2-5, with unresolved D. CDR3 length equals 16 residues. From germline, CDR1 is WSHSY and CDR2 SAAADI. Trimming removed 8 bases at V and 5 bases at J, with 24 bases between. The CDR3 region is CASSQHTQVGRETQYF. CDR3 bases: TGCGCCAGCTCACAACACACCCAAGTGGGTCGGGAGACCCAGTACTTC.

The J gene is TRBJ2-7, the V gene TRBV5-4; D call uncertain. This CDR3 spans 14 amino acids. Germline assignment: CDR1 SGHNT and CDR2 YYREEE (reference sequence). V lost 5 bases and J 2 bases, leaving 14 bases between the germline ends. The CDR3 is CASSRRRSPYEQYF. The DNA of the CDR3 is TGTGCCAGCAGTCGTCGGCGCAGTCCCTACGAGCAGTACTTC.

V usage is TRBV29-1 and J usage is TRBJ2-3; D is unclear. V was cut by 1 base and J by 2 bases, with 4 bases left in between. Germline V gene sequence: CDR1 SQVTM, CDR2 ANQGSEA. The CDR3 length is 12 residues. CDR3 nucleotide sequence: TGCAGCGTTGAAGGGCACACAGATACGCAGTATTTT. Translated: CSVEGHTDTQYF.

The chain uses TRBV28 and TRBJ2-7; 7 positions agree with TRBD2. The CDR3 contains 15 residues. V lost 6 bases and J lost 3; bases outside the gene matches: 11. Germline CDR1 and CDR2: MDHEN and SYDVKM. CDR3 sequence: CASRSLAESGYEQYF. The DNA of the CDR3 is TGTGCCAGCAGGTCCCTAGCGGAGTCCGGCTACGAGCAGTACTTC.

The DNA for the CDR3 is TGCGCCAGCAGTGACGGGCACTACGAGCAGTACTTC. This sequence encodes CASSDGHYEQYF. V usage is TRBV10-1 and J usage is TRBJ2-7; D is unclear. There are 12 residues in the CDR3. Looked up from germline, CDR1 is WNHNN and CDR2 is SYGVQD (reference sequence). Trimming took off 3 bases at V and 3 bases at J, with 6 bases between the two ends.

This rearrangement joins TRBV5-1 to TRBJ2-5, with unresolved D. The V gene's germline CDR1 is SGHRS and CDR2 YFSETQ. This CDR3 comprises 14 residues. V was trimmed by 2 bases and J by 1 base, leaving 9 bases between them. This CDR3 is CASSFTTRQETQYF. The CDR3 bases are TGCGCCAGCAGCTTCACGACCCGCCAAGAGACCCAGTACTTC.

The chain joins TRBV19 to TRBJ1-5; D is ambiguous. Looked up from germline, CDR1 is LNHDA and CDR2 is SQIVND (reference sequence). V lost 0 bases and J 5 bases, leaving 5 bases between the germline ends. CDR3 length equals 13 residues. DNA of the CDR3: TGTGCCAGTAGTATAGAACTGTATCAGCCCCAGCATTTT. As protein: CASSIELYQPQHF.

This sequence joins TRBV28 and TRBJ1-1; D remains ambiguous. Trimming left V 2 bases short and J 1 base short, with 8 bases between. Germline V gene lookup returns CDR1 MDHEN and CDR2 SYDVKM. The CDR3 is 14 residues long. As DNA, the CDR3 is TGTGCCAGCAGTTTAGTGGCGGGGAACACTGAAGCTTTCTTT. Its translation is CASSLVAGNTEAFF. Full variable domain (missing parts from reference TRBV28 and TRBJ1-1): DVKVTQSSRYLVKRTGEKVFLECVQDMDHENMFWYRQDPGLGLRLIYFSYDVKMKEKGDIPEGYSVSREKKERFSLILESASTNQTSMYLCASSLVAGNTEAFFGQGTRLTVV.

For the CDR3, the DNA is TGTGCCAGCGGGGGACAGCTCTACGAGCAGTACTTC. This translates into CASGGQLYEQYF. The V gene is TRBV7-2, the J gene TRBJ2-7; 7 nucleotides match TRBD1. V shed 8 bases and J 3 bases; nucleotides not matched to a gene: 4. The CDR3 consists of 12 residues. Per the germline V gene, CDR1 is SGHTA and CDR2 is FQGNSA.